Given below is one T cell receptor beta chain in context. Expressed TCRB transcripts were sequenced after all isolated RNA was converted to cDNA. The table came from immunoSEQ multiplex PCR; TCRdb's copy has only in-frame clones and leaves some out. The table includes hundreds of thousands of clones, roughly 17% detected once. The data derive from a study of beta chain features in type 1 diabetes. This CDR3 is 15 amino acids long. Germline CDR1 reads SEHNR; CDR2 reads FQNEAQ (reference sequence). Trimming left V 5 bases short and J 12 bases short, with 23 bases between. Specimen: naive CD4+ T cells from blood. This chain connects TRBV7-9 to TRBJ2-1; maybe TRBD2 (6 bases). This sequence was found in a woman under 30 in good health. This CDR3 is CASSVDSGLLRRQFF. As DNA, the CDR3 is TGTGCCAGCAGCGTAGATTCGGGACTCCTCCGTCGGCAGTTCTTC. Based on the CDR3 plus reference TRBV7-9 and TRBJ2-1, the full variable domain is DTGVSQNPRHKITKRGQNVTFRCDPISEHNRLYWYRQTLGQGPEFLTYFQNEAQLEKSRLLSDRFSAERPKGSFSTLEIQRTEQGDSAMYLCASSVDSGLLRRQFFGPGTRLTVL.